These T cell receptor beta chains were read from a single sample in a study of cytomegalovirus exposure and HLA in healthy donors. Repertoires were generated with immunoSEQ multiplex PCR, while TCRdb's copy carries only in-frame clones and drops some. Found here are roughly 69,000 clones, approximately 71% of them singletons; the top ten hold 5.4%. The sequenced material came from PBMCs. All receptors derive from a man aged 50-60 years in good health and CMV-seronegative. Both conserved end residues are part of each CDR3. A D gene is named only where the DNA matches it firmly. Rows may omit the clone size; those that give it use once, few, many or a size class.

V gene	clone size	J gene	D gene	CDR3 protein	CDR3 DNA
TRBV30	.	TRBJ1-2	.	CAWTQNRVDYGYTF	TGTGCCTGGACCCAAAACAGGGTGGACTATGGCTACACCTTC
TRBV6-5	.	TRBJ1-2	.	CASAAPNYGYAF	TGTGCCAGCGCAGCACCTAACTATGGCTACGCCTTC
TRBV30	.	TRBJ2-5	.	CAWSWGAGKETQYF	TGTGCCTGGAGTTGGGGAGCAGGAAAAGAGACCCAGTACTTC
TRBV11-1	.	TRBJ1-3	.	CASSLFQRAPSGNTIYF	TGTGCCAGCAGCTTATTCCAGCGGGCGCCCAGCGGAAACACCATATATTTT
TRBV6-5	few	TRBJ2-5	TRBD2	CASRIVAGGRETQYF	TGTGCCAGCAGGATCGTAGCGGGGGGGCGGGAGACCCAGTACTTC
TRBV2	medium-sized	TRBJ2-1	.	CASSPTGGYNEQFF	TGTGCCAGCAGTCCTACCGGGGGCTACAATGAGCAGTTCTTC
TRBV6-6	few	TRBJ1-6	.	CASREEISPLHF	TGTGCCTCCCGAGAGGAAATTTCACCCCTCCACTTT
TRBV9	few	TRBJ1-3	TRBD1	CASSVEGQAGNTIYF	TGTGCCAGCAGCGTAGAGGGACAGGCAGGAAACACCATATATTTT
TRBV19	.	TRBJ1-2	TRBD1	CASSRDSPNYGYTF	TGTGCCAGTAGCCGGGACAGTCCTAACTATGGCTACACCTTC
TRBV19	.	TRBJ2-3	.	CASRYPGQGGTQYF	TGTGCCAGTAGGTACCCTGGCCAGGGGGGTACGCAGTATTTT
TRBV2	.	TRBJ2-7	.	CASSVIWGLRLQYF	TGTGCCAGCAGTGTAATCTGGGGCCTTCGTTTGCAGTACTTC
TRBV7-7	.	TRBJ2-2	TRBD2	CASSPSGGTGELFF	TGTGCTAGCAGCCCCTCCGGGGGGACCGGGGAGCTGTTTTTT
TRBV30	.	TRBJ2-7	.	CAWSVLGRSYEQYF	TGTGCCTGGAGTGTTTTGGGCAGGTCGTACGAGCAGTACTTC
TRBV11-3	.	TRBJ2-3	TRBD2	CASSPGGASTDTQYF	TGTGCCAGCAGCCCCGGGGGGGCTAGCACAGATACGCAGTATTTT
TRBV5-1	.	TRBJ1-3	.	CASSSQPPTPGVGNTIYF	TGCGCCAGCAGCTCCCAACCACCCACCCCAGGGGTCGGAAACACCATATATTTT
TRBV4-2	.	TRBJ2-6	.	CASSQAGDGANVLTF	TGTGCCAGCAGCCAAGCAGGGGATGGGGCCAACGTCCTGACTTTC
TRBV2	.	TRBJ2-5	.	CASSIAPGLPLYF	TGTGCCAGCAGTATCGCCCCGGGACTCCCCCTGTACTTC
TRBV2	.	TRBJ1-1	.	CASSQTAPGLTNTEAFF	TGTGCCAGCAGCCAAACCGCTCCGGGACTCACGAACACTGAAGCTTTCTTT
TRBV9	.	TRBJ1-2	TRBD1	CASSENRGHGYTF	TGTGCCAGCAGCGAGAACAGGGGTCATGGCTACACCTTC
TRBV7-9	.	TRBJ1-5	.	CASSQAGGTSQPQHF	TGTGCCAGCAGCCAGGCCGGGGGGACCAGTCAGCCCCAGCATTTT
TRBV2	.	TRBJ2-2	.	CAGGGGTGELFF	TGTGCCGGGGGAGGGGGCACCGGGGAGCTGTTTTTT
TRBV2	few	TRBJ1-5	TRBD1	CASSPTGVNQPQHF	TGTGCCAGCAGTCCGACAGGGGTAAATCAGCCCCAGCATTTT
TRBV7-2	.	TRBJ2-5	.	CASSLGSSETQYF	TGTGCCAGCAGCTTAGGGAGCTCAGAGACCCAGTACTTC
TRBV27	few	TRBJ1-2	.	CASSSSGSRGYTF	TGTGCCAGCAGTTCCTCAGGATCGCGCGGCTACACCTTC
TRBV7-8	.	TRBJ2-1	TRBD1	CASSLEDREGNEQFF	TGTGCCAGCAGCTTAGAGGACAGGGAAGGCAATGAGCAGTTCTTC
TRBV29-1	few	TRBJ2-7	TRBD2	CSVYGLAYEQYF	TGCAGCGTTTATGGACTAGCCTACGAGCAGTACTTC
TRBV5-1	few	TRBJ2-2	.	CASSPANPGELFF	TGCGCCAGCAGCCCCGCGAACCCCGGGGAGCTGTTTTTT
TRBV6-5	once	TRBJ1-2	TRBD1	CASREDRRPIGYTF	TGTGCCAGCAGGGAGGACAGGAGACCTATTGGCTACACCTTC
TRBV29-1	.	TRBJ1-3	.	CSVGTGGGNTIYF	TGCAGCGTTGGGACCGGAGGTGGAAACACCATATATTTT
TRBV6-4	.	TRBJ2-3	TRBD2	CASSDSGGATDTQYF	TGTGCCAGCAGTGATAGCGGGGGGGCCACAGATACGCAGTATTTT
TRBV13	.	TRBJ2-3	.	CASSLRGTSTDTQYF	TGTGCCAGCAGCTTACGTGGTACAAGCACAGATACGCAGTATTTT
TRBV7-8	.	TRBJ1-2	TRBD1	CATNPGQGYYGYTF	TGTGCCACCAATCCGGGACAGGGGTACTATGGCTACACCTTC
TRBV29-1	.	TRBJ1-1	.	CSVELGVWGRAGF	TGCAGCGTTGAATTGGGGGTATGGGGGCGGGCTGGCTTT
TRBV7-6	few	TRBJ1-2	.	CASSPRAEGTNYGYTF	TGTGCCAGCAGCCCGAGGGCCGAGGGAACTAACTATGGCTACACCTTC
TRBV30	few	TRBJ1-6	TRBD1	CAWNQWTGSSYNSPLHF	TGTGCCTGGAACCAATGGACAGGGAGCTCCTATAATTCACCCCTCCACTTT
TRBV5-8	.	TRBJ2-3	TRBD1	CASSLDRGHDTQYF	TGTGCCAGCAGCCTGGACAGGGGACATGATACGCAGTATTTT
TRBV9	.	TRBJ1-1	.	CASSVAGNTEAFF	TGTGCCAGCAGCGTAGCAGGGAACACTGAAGCTTTCTTT
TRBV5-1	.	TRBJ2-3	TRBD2	CASSLGVLRGGHKVADTQYF	TGCGCCAGCAGCTTGGGAGTCTTGCGGGGGGGCCATAAAGTTGCAGATACGCAGTATTTT
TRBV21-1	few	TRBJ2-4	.	CASSGKRGIIQYF	TGTGCCAGCAGCGGAAAGAGGGGGATAATTCAGTACTTC
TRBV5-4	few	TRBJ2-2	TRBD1	CASSSGTVGPRELFF	TGTGCCAGCAGCTCCGGGACAGTGGGTCCCCGGGAGCTGTTTTTT
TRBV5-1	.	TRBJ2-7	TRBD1	CASSLNTGTARSYEQYF	TGCGCCAGCAGCTTAAACACTGGGACAGCCCGCTCCTACGAGCAGTACTTC
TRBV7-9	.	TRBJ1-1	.	CASSDQGIEAFF	TGTGCCAGCAGCGATCAGGGGATTGAAGCTTTCTTT
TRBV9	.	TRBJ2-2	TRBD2	CASSAGLAGGGTGELFF	TGTGCCAGCAGCGCGGGACTAGCGGGGGGGGGCACCGGGGAGCTGTTTTTT
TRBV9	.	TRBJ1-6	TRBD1	CASSVGDRENSPLHF	TGTGCCAGCAGCGTAGGGGACAGAGAGAATTCACCCCTCCACTTT
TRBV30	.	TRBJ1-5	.	CAWSDRSRGPQHF	TGTGCCTGGAGTGACAGGTCGCGGGGGCCCCAGCATTTT
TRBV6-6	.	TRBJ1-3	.	CASSYLGSGNTIYF	TGTGCCAGCAGTTACCTCGGGTCTGGAAACACCATATATTTT